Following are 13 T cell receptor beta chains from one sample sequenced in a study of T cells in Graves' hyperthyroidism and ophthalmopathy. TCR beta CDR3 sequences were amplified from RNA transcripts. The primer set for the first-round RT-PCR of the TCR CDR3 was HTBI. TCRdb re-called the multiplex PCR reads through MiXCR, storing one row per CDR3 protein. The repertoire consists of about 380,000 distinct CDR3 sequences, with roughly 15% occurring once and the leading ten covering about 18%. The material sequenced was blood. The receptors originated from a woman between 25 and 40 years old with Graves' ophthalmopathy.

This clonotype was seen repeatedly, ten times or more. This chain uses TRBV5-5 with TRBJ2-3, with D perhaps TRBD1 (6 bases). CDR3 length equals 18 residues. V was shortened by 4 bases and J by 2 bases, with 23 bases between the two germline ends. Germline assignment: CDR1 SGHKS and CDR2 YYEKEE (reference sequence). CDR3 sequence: CASSLELPGQPPTDTQYF. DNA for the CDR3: TGTGCCAGCAGCCTCGAGCTCCCCGGACAGCCACCCACAGATACGCAGTATTTT.

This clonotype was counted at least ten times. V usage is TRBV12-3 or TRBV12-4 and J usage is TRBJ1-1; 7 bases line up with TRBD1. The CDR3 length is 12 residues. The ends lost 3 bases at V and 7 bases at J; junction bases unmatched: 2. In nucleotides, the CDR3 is TGTGCCAGCAGTTTCGGGGACAGTGAAGCTTTCTTT. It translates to CASSFGDSEAFF.

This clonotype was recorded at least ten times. The CDR3, as DNA: TGTGCCAGCAGCTTAGCGGTCACTGAAGCTTTCTTT. Translated: CASSLAVTEAFF. This chain joins TRBV7-9 and TRBJ1-1; D unresolved. Trimming cost V 0 bases and J 4 bases, with 3 bases left between them. Germline CDR1 SEHNR, CDR2 FQNEAQ (reference sequence). The CDR3 runs to 12 residues.

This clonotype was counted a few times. DNA for the CDR3: TGTGCCAGCAGCTACCCGGTCTCAGGGAGACACCAAGAGACCCAGTACTTC. Amino acid sequence: CASSYPVSGRHQETQYF. The V and J genes are TRBV7-9 and TRBJ2-5; D possibly matches TRBD1 or TRBD2 (5 bases each). Trimming stripped 4 bases from V and 0 bases from J, with 18 bases between. The germline V gene encodes CDR1 SEHNR and CDR2 FQNEAQ (reference sequence). The CDR3 spans 17 residues.

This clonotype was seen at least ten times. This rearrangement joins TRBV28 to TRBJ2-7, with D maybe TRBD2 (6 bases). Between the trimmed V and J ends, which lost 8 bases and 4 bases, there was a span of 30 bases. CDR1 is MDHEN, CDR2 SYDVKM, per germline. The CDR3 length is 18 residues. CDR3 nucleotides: TGTGCCAGCCACCCTCTTGGGGGGTTCCCCCGGAGTCGGTACGAGCAGTACTTC. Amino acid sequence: CASHPLGGFPRSRYEQYF.

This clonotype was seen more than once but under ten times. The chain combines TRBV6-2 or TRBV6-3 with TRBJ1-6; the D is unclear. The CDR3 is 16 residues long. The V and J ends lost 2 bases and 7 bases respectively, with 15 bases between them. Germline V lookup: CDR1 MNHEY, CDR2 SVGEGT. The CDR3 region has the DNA TGTGCCAGCAGTTACCTGGGCCCCCAGGCGAATTCACCCCTCCACTTT. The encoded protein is CASSYLGPQANSPLHF.

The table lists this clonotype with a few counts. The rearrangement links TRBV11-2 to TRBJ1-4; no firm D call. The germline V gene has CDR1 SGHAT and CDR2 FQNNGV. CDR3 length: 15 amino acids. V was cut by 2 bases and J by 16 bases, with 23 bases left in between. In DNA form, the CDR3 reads TGTGCCAGCAGCTTAACGGGCTCGCCCCAGTCAAGCCCGTTTTTT. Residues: CASSLTGSPQSSPFF.

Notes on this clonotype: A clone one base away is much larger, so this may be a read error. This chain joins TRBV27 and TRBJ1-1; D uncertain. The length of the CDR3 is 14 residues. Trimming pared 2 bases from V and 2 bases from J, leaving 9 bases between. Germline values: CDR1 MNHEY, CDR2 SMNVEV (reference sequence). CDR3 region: CASSLSVINTEAFF. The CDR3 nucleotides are TGTGCCAGCAGTTTAAGTGTCATAAACACTGAAGCTTTCTTT.

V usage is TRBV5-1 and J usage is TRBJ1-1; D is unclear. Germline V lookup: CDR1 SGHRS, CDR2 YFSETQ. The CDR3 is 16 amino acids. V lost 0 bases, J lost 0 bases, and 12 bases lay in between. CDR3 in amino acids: CASSLGRGLLNTEAFF. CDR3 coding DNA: TGCGCCAGCAGCTTGGGACGAGGACTGTTGAACACTGAAGCTTTCTTT.

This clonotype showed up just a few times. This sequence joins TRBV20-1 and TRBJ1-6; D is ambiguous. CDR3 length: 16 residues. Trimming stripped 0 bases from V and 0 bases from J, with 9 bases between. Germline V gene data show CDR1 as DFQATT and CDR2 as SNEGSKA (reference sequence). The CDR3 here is CSARDDVGSYNSPLHF. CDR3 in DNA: TGCAGTGCTAGAGATGATGTGGGCTCCTATAATTCACCCCTCCACTTT.

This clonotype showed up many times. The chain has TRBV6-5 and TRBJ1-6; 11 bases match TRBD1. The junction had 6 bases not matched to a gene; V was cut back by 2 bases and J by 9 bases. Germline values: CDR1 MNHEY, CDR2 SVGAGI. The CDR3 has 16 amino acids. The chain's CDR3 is CASSYVMGQGGSPLHF. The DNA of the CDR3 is TGTGCCAGCAGTTACGTTATGGGACAGGGGGGTTCACCCCTCCACTTT.

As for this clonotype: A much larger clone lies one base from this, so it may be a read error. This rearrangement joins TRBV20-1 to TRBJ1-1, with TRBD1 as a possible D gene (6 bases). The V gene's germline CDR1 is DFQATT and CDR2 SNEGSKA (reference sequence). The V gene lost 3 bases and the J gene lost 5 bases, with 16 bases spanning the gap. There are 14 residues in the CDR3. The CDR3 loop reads CSASKKGGATEAFF. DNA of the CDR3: TGCAGTGCTAGCAAAAAGGGGGGGGCAACTGAAGCTTTCTTT.

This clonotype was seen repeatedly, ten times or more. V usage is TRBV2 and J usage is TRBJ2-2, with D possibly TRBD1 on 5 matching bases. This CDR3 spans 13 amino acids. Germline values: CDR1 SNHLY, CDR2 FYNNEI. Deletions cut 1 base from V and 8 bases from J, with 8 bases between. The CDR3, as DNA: TGTGCCAGCAGTGAAGTCAGGGCTGGGGAGCTGTTTTTT. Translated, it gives CASSEVRAGELFF.